The next 10 T cell receptor beta chains were all read from a single sample in a study of spatial heterogeneity in lung cancer. Overall study results and limits: Counts of expanded alpha and beta TCRs within tumors tracked the tumor nonsynonymous mutation count.

The time point is: sample taken at primary tumor resection. TCRdb analysed the 5' RACE reads with MiXCR anew, one entry per CDR3 protein. The sample consists of 18,000 or so distinct CDR3 sequences, approximately 5.6% of them appearing once. No antigen is known for these receptors. The source was lung tumor tissue, collected at surgery. Receptors were obtained from a female donor with early-stage non-small cell lung cancer.

There are many counts of this clonotype. Because the library targeted alpha chains, this beta chain is an off-target read whose size means little. The chain employs TRBV29-1 and TRBJ2-5; D not certain. CDR1 is SQVTM, CDR2 ANQGSEA, per germline. Trimming shortened V by 5 bases and J by 3 bases, and 10 bases separated the two germline ends. CDR3 length: 12 residues. As DNA, the CDR3 is TGCAGCGTTAGACGGAGTAAAGAGACCCAGTACTTC. Its protein product is CSVRRSKETQYF.

This clonotype is medium-sized (0.01 to 0.1%). This beta chain is a stray read from a library made for alpha chains; its abundance is not meaningful. This sequence joins TRBV29-1 and TRBJ2-3; D possibly matches TRBD1 or TRBD2 (6 bases each). V gave up 7 bases and J gave up 1 base, with 12 bases separating them. CDR3 length equals 13 residues. Germline V CDR1 and CDR2: SQVTM, ANQGSEA. DNA of the CDR3: TGCAGCGCCGACAGGAGGGGCACAGATACGCAGTATTTT. It specifies CSADRRGTDTQYF.

Comments on this clonotype: This may arise from a read error, as a much more abundant clone is one base away. The size of this beta chain means little, since it is a stray read in a library made for alpha chains. The chain uses TRBV28 and TRBJ2-3; 10 nucleotides agree with TRBD2. CDR1 is MDHEN and CDR2 is SYDVKM in the germline V gene. V dropped 5 bases and J dropped 5; count of bases not matched to a gene: 13. The CDR3 consists of 17 residues. In DNA, the CDR3 is TGTGCCAGCAGTCCTCCACTAGCGGGGACGCGAGGAGATACGCAGTATTTT. As protein: CASSPPLAGTRGDTQYF.

Ten or more counts support this clonotype. One end of the junction varies from germline; a read error may be responsible. This beta chain came through as a stray read in a library set up for alpha chains, and its size says little. The gene calls are TRBV27 and TRBJ2-7; D ambiguous. Looked up from germline, CDR1 is MNHEY and CDR2 is SMNVEV (reference sequence). This CDR3 is built from 13 residues. This chain's CDR3 is CASSFMTSSEQYF. CDR3 sequence (DNA): TGTGCCAGCAGTTTTATGACCTCCTCCGAGCAGTACTTC.

This clonotype showed up many times. This beta chain is an unintended read in a library built for alpha chains; its size means little. The J gene is TRBJ1-2, the V gene TRBV5-1; the D gene is possibly TRBD1 (5 bases). The V gene lost 0 bases and the J gene lost 8 bases, with 11 bases spanning the gap. The CDR3 loop spans 13 amino acids. Germline loops: CDR1 SGHRS, CDR2 YFSETQ. As DNA, the CDR3 is TGCGCCAGCAGCTTGGACGGATACAGGGGCTACACCTTC. It encodes CASSLDGYRGYTF.

As to this clonotype: This beta chain appears as a stray read in a library generated for alpha chains; its size is not informative. J is TRBJ1-6 and V is TRBV24-1, with a tentative D call TRBD1 (5 bases). Germline lookup yields CDR1 KGHDR and CDR2 SFDVKD. CDR3 length: 15 amino acids. V lost 5 bases, J lost 7 bases, and 14 bases lay in between. CDR3 loop: CATSGKGIQNSPLHF. CDR3 coding DNA: TGTGCCACCAGTGGAAAGGGGATCCAGAATTCACCCCTCCACTTT.

This clonotype showed up many times. Within a library made for alpha chains, this beta chain is off target, and its count is uninformative. For the CDR3, the DNA is TGTGCCAGCAGTGAATTTGGGGGTAGCGGTAGAAATGAGCAGTTCTTC. Translated, it gives CASSEFGGSGRNEQFF. This chain uses TRBV2 with TRBJ2-1, with D maybe TRBD2 (6 bases). Germline CDR1 and CDR2: SNHLY and FYNNEI. V gave up 2 bases and J gave up 7 bases, with 18 bases separating them. The CDR3 spans 16 residues.

At least ten counts were recorded for this clonotype. This beta chain is a stray read from a library made for alpha chains; its abundance is not meaningful. The chain joins TRBV5-1 to TRBJ2-5; TRBD2 aligns across 7 bases. This CDR3 contains 15 residues. CDR1 SGHRS and CDR2 YFSETQ come from the germline V gene. V was pared by 3 bases and J by 1 base, with 6 bases of the junction left unmatched. The DNA for the CDR3 is TGCGCCAGCAGCTGGGGAGGGAGTTCCCAAGAGACCCAGTACTTC. This encodes CASSWGGSSQETQYF.

There are a few counts of this clonotype. This beta chain represents an off-target read in a library built for alpha chains; its size is of limited meaning. This chain uses TRBV7-2 with TRBJ2-1; TRBD2 matches 15 bases. Germline V CDR1 and CDR2: SGHTA, FQGNSA. CDR3 length equals 16 residues. V gave up 4 bases and J gave up 9 bases; unmatched junction bases: 7. The CDR3 sequence: CASSWGLAGGKAEQFF. The DNA of the CDR3 is TGTGCCAGCAGCTGGGGACTAGCGGGAGGAAAGGCTGAGCAGTTCTTC.

This clonotype was counted at least ten times. The junction and the germline gene differ at one end; a read error may be behind it. Being off target in a library aimed at alpha chains, this beta chain has a size of little meaning. The chain joins TRBV7-2 to TRBJ1-6; D remains unclear. This CDR3 region has 13 residues. Germline loops: CDR1 SGHTA, CDR2 FQGNSA. The CDR3 loop reads CATSKAGNSPLHF. The CDR3 DNA sequence: TGTGCCACCAGCAAGGCTGGTAATTCACCCCTCCACTTT.